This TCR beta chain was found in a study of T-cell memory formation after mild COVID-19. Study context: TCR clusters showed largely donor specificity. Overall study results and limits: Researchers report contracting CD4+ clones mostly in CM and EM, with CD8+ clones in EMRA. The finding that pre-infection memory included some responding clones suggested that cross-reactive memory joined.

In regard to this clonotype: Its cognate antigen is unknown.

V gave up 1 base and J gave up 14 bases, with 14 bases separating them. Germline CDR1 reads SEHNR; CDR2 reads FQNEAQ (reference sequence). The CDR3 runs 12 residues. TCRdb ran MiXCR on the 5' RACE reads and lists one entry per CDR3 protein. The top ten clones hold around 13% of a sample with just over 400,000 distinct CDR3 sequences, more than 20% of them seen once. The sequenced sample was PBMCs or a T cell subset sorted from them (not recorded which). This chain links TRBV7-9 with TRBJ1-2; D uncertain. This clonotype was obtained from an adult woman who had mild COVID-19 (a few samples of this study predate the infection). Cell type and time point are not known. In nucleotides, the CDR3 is TGTGCCAGCAGCTTAGTAGTCCTGGCGCCTACCTTC. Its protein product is CASSLVVLAPTF.